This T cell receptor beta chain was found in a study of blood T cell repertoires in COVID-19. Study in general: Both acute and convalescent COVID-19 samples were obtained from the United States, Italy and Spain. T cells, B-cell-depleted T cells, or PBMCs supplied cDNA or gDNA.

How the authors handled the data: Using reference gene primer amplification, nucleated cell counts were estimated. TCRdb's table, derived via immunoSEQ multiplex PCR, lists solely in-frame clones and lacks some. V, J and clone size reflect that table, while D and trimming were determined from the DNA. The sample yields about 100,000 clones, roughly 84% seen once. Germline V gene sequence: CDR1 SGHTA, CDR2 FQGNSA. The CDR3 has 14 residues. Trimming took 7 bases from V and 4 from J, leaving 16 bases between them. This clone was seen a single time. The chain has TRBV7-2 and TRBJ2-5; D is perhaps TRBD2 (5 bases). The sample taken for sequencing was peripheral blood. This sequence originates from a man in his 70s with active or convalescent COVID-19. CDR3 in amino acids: CASTEGSKGETQYF. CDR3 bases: TGTGCCAGCACCGAAGGGAGCAAAGGAGAGACCCAGTACTTC.